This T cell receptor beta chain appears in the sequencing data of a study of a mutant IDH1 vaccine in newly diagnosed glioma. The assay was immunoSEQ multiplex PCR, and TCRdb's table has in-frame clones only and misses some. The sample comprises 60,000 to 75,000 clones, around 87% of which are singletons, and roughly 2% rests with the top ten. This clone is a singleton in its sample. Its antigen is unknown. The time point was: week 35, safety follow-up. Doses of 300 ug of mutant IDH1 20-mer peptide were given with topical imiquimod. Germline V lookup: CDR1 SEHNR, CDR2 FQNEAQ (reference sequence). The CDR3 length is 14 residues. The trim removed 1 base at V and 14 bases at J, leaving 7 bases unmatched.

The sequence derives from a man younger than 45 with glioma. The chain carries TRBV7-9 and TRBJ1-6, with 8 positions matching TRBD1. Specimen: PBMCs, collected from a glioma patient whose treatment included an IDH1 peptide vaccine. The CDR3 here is CASSLGDRWSALHF. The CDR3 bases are TGTGCCAGCAGCTTAGGGGACAGGTGGTCTGCCCTCCACTTT.